The 20 T cell receptor beta chains given below trace back to one sample, sequenced in a study of patients and donors after allogeneic stem cell transplantation. TCRdb called the RT-PCR reads again in MiXCR, with one record for every CDR3 protein. Here the sample spans about 200,000 distinct CDR3 sequences, around two fifths being singletons. The sequencing sample was made of blood, either unsorted or a sorted T cell fraction (not recorded which). The origin of the receptors is a human donor who was either an allogeneic HSCT recipient or a stem cell or donor lymphocyte infusion donor (not recorded which). It is not recorded whose cells these are; they may come from a transplant donor.

The V and J genes are TRBV5-1 and TRBJ1-1; weak D call: TRBD1 (5 bases). Germline V gene data show CDR1 as SGHRS and CDR2 as YFSETQ. V was shortened by 0 bases and J by 2 bases, with 11 bases between the two germline ends. CDR3 length: 15 amino acids. The CDR3 region is CASSLGTGVNTEAFF. In DNA form, the CDR3 reads TGCGCCAGCAGCTTGGGGACGGGGGTCAACACTGAAGCTTTCTTT.

The V call is TRBV6-2 or TRBV6-3, the J call TRBJ2-1; 11 bases line up with TRBD2. Losses at the gene ends were 7 bases for V and 0 bases for J; bases not matched to a gene: 8. CDR3 length equals 17 residues. Germline assignment: CDR1 MNHEY and CDR2 SVGEGT. CDR3 in amino acids: CASTTGTSGGSYNEQFF. In nucleotides, the CDR3 is TGTGCCAGCACAACCGGGACTAGCGGTGGCTCCTACAATGAGCAGTTCTTC.

The V and J genes are TRBV6-5 and TRBJ2-5, with unresolved D. CDR1 MNHEY and CDR2 SVGAGI come from the germline V gene. This CDR3 has 13 residues. V was trimmed by 6 bases and J by 1 base, leaving 9 bases between them. In nucleotides, the CDR3 is TGTGCCAGCAGCCCCCGCCCCCAAGAGACCCAGTACTTC. Encoded protein: CASSPRPQETQYF.

The rearrangement joins TRBV27 to TRBJ1-3; no reliable D call. There are 14 residues in the CDR3. The V end was cut by 3 bases, the J end by 4 bases, with 10 bases between. The germline V gene has CDR1 MNHEY and CDR2 SMNVEV (reference sequence). CDR3 in amino acids: CASSFGPEGNTIYF. CDR3 in DNA: TGTGCCAGCAGTTTCGGACCTGAGGGAAACACCATATATTTT.

The chain couples TRBV29-1 to TRBJ1-1; tentatively, D is TRBD1 (5 bases). The V gene lost 1 base and the J gene lost 1 base, with 7 bases spanning the gap. The CDR3 length is 13 residues. Germline V CDR1 and CDR2: SQVTM, ANQGSEA. CDR3 nucleotide sequence: TGCAGCGTTGAAGGGGGGTCGAACACTGAAGCTTTCTTT. It translates to CSVEGGSNTEAFF.

This clonotype turned up a few times. This sequence joins TRBV6-5 and TRBJ2-5; possibly TRBD2 for D (6 bases). This CDR3 has 15 residues. V was trimmed by 3 bases and J by 0 bases, leaving 11 bases between them. Looked up from germline, CDR1 is MNHEY and CDR2 is SVGAGI. The CDR3 DNA follows: TGTGCCAGCAGTTATAGGACTAACCACCAAGAGACCCAGTACTTC. Protein product: CASSYRTNHQETQYF.

The chain carries TRBV7-9 and TRBJ2-7; perhaps TRBD1 as D (6 bases). Germline CDR1 SEHNR, CDR2 FQNEAQ (reference sequence). V dropped 5 bases and J dropped 0 bases, with 11 bases sitting between them. The CDR3 is 14 residues long. Here the CDR3 DNA reads TGTGCCAGCAGCCCCCGGGACACCTCCTACGAGCAGTACTTC. This gives the protein CASSPRDTSYEQYF.

The gene calls are TRBV5-1 and TRBJ1-1, with D possibly TRBD1 on 5 matching bases. This CDR3 has 14 amino acids. The V gene lost 5 bases and the J gene lost 1 base, with 12 bases spanning the gap. Germline V gene sequence: CDR1 SGHRS, CDR2 YFSETQ. The CDR3, as DNA: TGCGCCAGCAGGGACAACCTTAGGAACACTGAAGCTTTCTTT. Protein sequence: CASRDNLRNTEAFF.

This clonotype came up many times. This chain connects TRBV7-8 to TRBJ1-1; possibly TRBD1 for D (5 bases). V lost 0 bases and J 0 bases, leaving 8 bases between the germline ends. Germline V gene data show CDR1 as SGHVS and CDR2 as FQNEAQ. The CDR3 runs 15 residues. CDR3 protein: CASSLAGGLNTEAFF. The DNA of the CDR3 is TGTGCCAGCAGCTTAGCCGGGGGATTGAACACTGAAGCTTTCTTT.

V gene TRBV5-1 combines with J gene TRBJ1-6; a possible D gene is TRBD1 (5 bases). The CDR3 contains 16 residues. Germline CDR1 SGHRS, CDR2 YFSETQ. V gave up 2 bases and J gave up 0 bases, with 9 bases separating them. The CDR3 is CASSFGASSYNSPLHF. The CDR3 DNA is TGCGCCAGCAGCTTCGGGGCCAGCTCCTATAATTCACCCCTCCACTTT. The entire variable domain, with the rest obtained from reference TRBV5-1 and TRBJ1-6, is as follows: KAGVTQTPRYLIKTRGQQVTLSCSPISGHRSVSWYQQTPGQGLQFLFEYFSETQRNKGNFPGRFSGRQFSNSRSEMNVSTLELGDSALYLCASSFGASSYNSPLHFGNGTRLTVT.

This clonotype was detected only a few times. The rearrangement links TRBV5-1 to TRBJ1-2; D is ambiguous. V was pared by 4 bases and J by 6 bases, with 13 bases between. This CDR3 comprises 13 residues. Per the germline V gene, CDR1 is SGHRS and CDR2 is YFSETQ. The CDR3 sequence is CASSLGLGDGYTF. The CDR3 DNA reads TGCGCCAGCAGCCTGGGTTTGGGTGATGGCTACACCTTC. The full variable domain, its missing parts supplied by reference TRBV5-1 and TRBJ1-2, is KAGVTQTPRYLIKTRGQQVTLSCSPISGHRSVSWYQQTPGQGLQFLFEYFSETQRNKGNFPGRFSGRQFSNSRSEMNVSTLELGDSALYLCASSLGLGDGYTFGSGTRLTVV.

This sequence joins TRBV5-5 and TRBJ2-1, with 13 bases matching TRBD2. The germline V gene has CDR1 SGHKS and CDR2 YYEKEE (reference sequence). Losses at the gene ends were 2 bases for V and 1 base for J; bases not matched to a gene: 6. The CDR3 loop spans 18 amino acids. CDR3 coding DNA: TGTGCCAGCAGCTTCTACGGGACTAGCGGGAAATCCTACAATGAGCAGTTCTTC. Amino acid sequence: CASSFYGTSGKSYNEQFF.

The chain recombines TRBV7-6 with TRBJ1-1; 9 positions match TRBD1. The germline gives CDR1 SGHVS, CDR2 FNYEAQ. V dropped 3 bases and J dropped 4; count of bases not matched to a gene: 12. The CDR3 sequence is 17 residues long. The CDR3, as DNA: TGTGCCAGCAGCTTTCAACAGGGGGCGAGAGGCGGCACTGAAGCTTTCTTT. Encoded protein: CASSFQQGARGGTEAFF.

J is TRBJ1-6 and V is TRBV5-1, with 7 bases aligning to TRBD1. CDR3 size: 14 residues. The V gene end was trimmed by 4 bases and the J gene end by 7 bases; junction bases not matched to a gene: 5. The germline V gene encodes CDR1 SGHRS and CDR2 YFSETQ. Here the CDR3 reads CASSQGEINSPLHF. Here the CDR3 DNA reads TGCGCCAGCAGCCAGGGGGAGATAAATTCACCCCTCCACTTT.

Details on this clonotype: Germline and junction disagree at one end, which may indicate a read error. This chain links TRBV5-1 with TRBJ1-1; the D is unclear. Germline V gene data show CDR1 as SGHRS and CDR2 as YFSETQ. This CDR3 spans 15 amino acids. The DNA of the CDR3 is TGCGCCAGCAGTTTGGCCTCGGGGATCGACGCTGAAGCTTTCTTT. Its translation: CASSLASGIDAEAFF. The full variable domain, in which reference TRBV5-1 and TRBJ1-1 provide the parts outside the CDR3, is KAGVTQTPRYLIKTRGQQVTLSCSPISGHRSVSWYQQTPGQGLQFLFEYFSETQRNKGNFPGRFSGRQFSNSRSEMNVSTLELGDSALYLCASSLASGIDAEAFFGQGTRLTVV.

V and J are TRBV7-9 and TRBJ1-1; TRBD1 agrees at 8 bases. CDR1 is SEHNR, CDR2 FQNEAQ, per germline (reference sequence). J was trimmed by 4 bases and V by 5 bases; bases with no gene match: 9. The CDR3 is 15 residues long. CDR3 nucleotides: TGTGCCAGCAGCGCCAGGGGGCCTACGGGCACTGAAGCTTTCTTT. This translates into CASSARGPTGTEAFF. The full variable domain, its missing parts supplied by reference TRBV7-9 and TRBJ1-1, is DTGVSQNPRHKITKRGQNVTFRCDPISEHNRLYWYRQTLGQGPEFLTYFQNEAQLEKSRLLSDRFSAERPKGSFSTLEIQRTEQGDSAMYLCASSARGPTGTEAFFGQGTRLTVV.

The V gene is TRBV4-1, the J gene TRBJ1-5; D not resolved. Deletions cut 1 base from V and 0 bases from J, with 7 bases between. The V gene's germline CDR1 is MGHRA and CDR2 YSYEKL. The CDR3 is 15 amino acids. The CDR3 reads CASSQAAYSNQPQHF. The CDR3, as DNA: TGCGCCAGCAGCCAAGCGGCCTATAGCAATCAGCCCCAGCATTTT.

This sequence joins TRBV27 and TRBJ1-2; D might be TRBD1 (5 bases). Trimming shortened V by 3 bases and J by 6 bases, and 14 bases separated the two germline ends. CDR1 and CDR2 from the germline V gene are MNHEY and SMNVEV (reference sequence). This CDR3 is built from 14 residues. CDR3 in amino acids: CASSFQGEGDGYTF. The DNA of the CDR3 is TGTGCCAGCAGTTTCCAGGGTGAAGGGGATGGCTACACCTTC.

About this clonotype: The junction departs from germline at one end; a sequencing error may be responsible. V is TRBV29-1 and J is TRBJ2-1; weak D call: TRBD1 (6 bases). Germline CDR1 SQVTM, CDR2 ANQGSEA. The CDR3 has 16 amino acids. The CDR3 DNA reads as TGCAGCGTTGTAGAGGGGGTCCCAGGCCCCTACAATGAGCGGTTCTTC. It specifies CSVVEGVPGPYNERFF.

This clonotype has more than one count but fewer than ten. J is TRBJ1-1 and V is TRBV12-3 or TRBV12-4; D gene uncertain. With 7 bases removed from V and 1 base from J, the gap between germline ends came to 10 bases. This CDR3 is 13 amino acids long. CDR3: CASTKAGNTEAFF. The CDR3 DNA follows: TGTGCCAGCACCAAGGCAGGGAACACTGAAGCTTTCTTT.